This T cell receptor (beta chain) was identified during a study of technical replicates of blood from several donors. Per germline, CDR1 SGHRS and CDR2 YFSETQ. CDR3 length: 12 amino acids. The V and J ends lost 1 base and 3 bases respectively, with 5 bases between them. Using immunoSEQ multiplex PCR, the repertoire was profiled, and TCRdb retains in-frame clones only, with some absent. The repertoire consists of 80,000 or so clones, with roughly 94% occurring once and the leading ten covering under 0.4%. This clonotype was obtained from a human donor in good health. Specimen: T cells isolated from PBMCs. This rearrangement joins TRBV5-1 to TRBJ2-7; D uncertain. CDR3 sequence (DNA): TGCGCCAGCAGCTTGCCGAGCTACGAGCAGTACTTC. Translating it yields CASSLPSYEQYF.